A selection of T cell receptor beta chains follows, all from one sample in a study of high-grade serous ovarian cancer treatment subgroups. Only in-frame clones appear in the TCRdb table, and some are missing; sequencing was by immunoSEQ multiplex PCR. The sample holds around 30,000 clones, 80% to 90% seen once. Source material: tumor tissue. These receptor sequences come from a human donor with high-grade serous ovarian cancer. Each CDR3 is given with its conserved first and last residue. Fields, in order: CDR3 protein, CDR3 DNA, V gene, J gene, clone size, D gene. A D gene is named only where the DNA matches it firmly. Size values are once, few and many counts, or a class for expanded clones, and some rows have none.

CDR3: CASSNRDRGNTIYF
DNA: TGTGCCAGCAGTAACCGGGACAGGGGAAACACCATATATTTT
V: TRBV6-6
J: TRBJ1-3
size: -
D: TRBD1

CDR3: CSADGTSLTDTQYF
DNA: TGCAGCGCCGACGGGACTAGTCTTACAGATACGCAGTATTTT
V: TRBV29-1
J: TRBJ2-3
size: -
D: TRBD2

CDR3: CASSSGLGQVNEQFF
DNA: TGTGCCAGCAGCTCTGGGTTGGGACAGGTGAATGAGCAGTTCTTC
V: TRBV5-4
J: TRBJ2-1
size: -
D: TRBD1

CDR3: CASSEGAFQGWEQYF
DNA: TGTGCCAGCAGTGAAGGGGCGTTTCAGGGCTGGGAGCAGTACTTC
V: TRBV2
J: TRBJ2-5
size: -
D: -

CDR3: CASSSPPSGSSSYNEQFF
DNA: TGTGCCAGCAGTTCGCCCCCTAGCGGTTCGAGCTCCTACAATGAGCAGTTCTTC
V: TRBV7-9
J: TRBJ2-1
size: -
D: TRBD2

CDR3: CASSTEDTQYF
DNA: TGTGCCAGCAGCACAGAAGATACGCAGTATTTT
V: TRBV2
J: TRBJ2-3
size: -
D: -

CDR3: CASSWTGTSGSLERYF
DNA: TGCGCCAGCAGCTGGACCGGGACTAGCGGGTCCCTGGAGCGGTATTTT
V: TRBV5-1
J: TRBJ2-3
size: -
D: TRBD2

CDR3: CASSLGGPQETQYF
DNA: TGTGCCAGCAGCTTGGGGGGGCCCCAAGAGACCCAGTACTTC
V: TRBV5-4
J: TRBJ2-5
size: -
D: -

CDR3: CAWTKAIATNEKLFF
DNA: TGTGCCTGGACGAAGGCAATTGCAACTAATGAAAAACTGTTTTTT
V: TRBV30
J: TRBJ1-4
size: -
D: -

CDR3: CASSFRPSSYNEQFF
DNA: TGTGCTAGCAGCTTCCGACCCAGCTCCTACAATGAGCAGTTCTTC
V: TRBV7-7
J: TRBJ2-1
size: -
D: -

CDR3: CASSSGRDGASYSNQPQHF
DNA: TGTGCCAGCAGTTCGGGCCGGGACGGAGCGAGTTATAGCAATCAGCCCCAGCATTTT
V: TRBV27
J: TRBJ1-5
size: -
D: -

CDR3: CASSPYFQPTGANVLTF
DNA: TGTGCCAGCAGCCCTTACTTTCAGCCAACTGGGGCCAACGTCCTGACTTTC
V: TRBV9
J: TRBJ2-6
size: -
D: -

CDR3: CASSLEQNSYNEQFF
DNA: TGTGCCAGCAGCTTGGAACAGAACTCCTACAATGAGCAGTTCTTC
V: TRBV5-4
J: TRBJ2-1
size: -
D: -

CDR3: CASSPYAGNEQFF
DNA: TGTGCCAGTAGTCCCTACGCGGGAAACGAGCAGTTCTTC
V: TRBV19
J: TRBJ2-1
size: -
D: -

CDR3: CASSSGGIGDGETGNAYEQYF
DNA: TGTGCCAGCAGTTCCGGGGGGATAGGAGACGGGGAGACAGGGAACGCCTACGAGCAGTACTTC
V: TRBV28
J: TRBJ2-7
size: -
D: -

CDR3: CASSESLGITDTQYF
DNA: TGCGCCAGCAGTGAGTCGTTAGGGATCACAGATACGCAGTATTTT
V: TRBV10-1
J: TRBJ2-3
size: -
D: -

CDR3: CASSSRTRLDTQYF
DNA: TGTGCCAGCAGTTCCCGGACTAGATTAGATACGCAGTATTTT
V: TRBV27
J: TRBJ2-3
size: -
D: TRBD2

CDR3: CASSPRKALGGEQYF
DNA: TGTGCCAGCTCACCACGCAAAGCGTTGGGAGGCGAGCAGTACTTC
V: TRBV18
J: TRBJ2-7
size: -
D: -

CDR3: CASSLHRGEQFF
DNA: TGTGCCAGCAGCTTACACAGGGGCGAGCAGTTCTTC
V: TRBV7-8
J: TRBJ2-1
size: -
D: TRBD1

CDR3: CASSPSHLEQYF
DNA: TGCGCCAGCAGCCCTTCTCACCTCGAGCAGTACTTC
V: TRBV4-1
J: TRBJ2-7
size: -
D: -

CDR3: CASSLAPGGVTGELFF
DNA: TGTGCCAGCAGCTTAGCGCCAGGGGGCGTCACCGGGGAGCTGTTTTTT
V: TRBV7-8
J: TRBJ2-2
size: -
D: TRBD1

CDR3: CASSYSAVMGNIQYF
DNA: TGTGCCAGCAGTTACTCCGCGGTTATGGGGAACATTCAGTACTTC
V: TRBV6-5
J: TRBJ2-4
size: -
D: -

CDR3: CASSAGQGSAFF
DNA: TGTGCCAGCAGCGCCGGACAGGGGAGTGCTTTCTTT
V: TRBV9
J: TRBJ1-1
size: few
D: TRBD1

CDR3: CASGQGQITDTQYF
DNA: TGTGCTAGTGGTCAGGGTCAGATCACAGATACGCAGTATTTT
V: TRBV12-5
J: TRBJ2-3
size: -
D: -

CDR3: CASSLDFSPNEQFF
DNA: TGTGCCAGCAGCTTAGATTTTTCCCCTAATGAGCAGTTCTTC
V: TRBV11-2
J: TRBJ2-1
size: -
D: -

CDR3: CASHDGGLAGVPSYEQYF
DNA: TGCGCCTCCCACGATGGAGGGCTAGCGGGAGTCCCCTCCTACGAGCAGTACTTC
V: TRBV5-1
J: TRBJ2-7
size: once
D: TRBD2